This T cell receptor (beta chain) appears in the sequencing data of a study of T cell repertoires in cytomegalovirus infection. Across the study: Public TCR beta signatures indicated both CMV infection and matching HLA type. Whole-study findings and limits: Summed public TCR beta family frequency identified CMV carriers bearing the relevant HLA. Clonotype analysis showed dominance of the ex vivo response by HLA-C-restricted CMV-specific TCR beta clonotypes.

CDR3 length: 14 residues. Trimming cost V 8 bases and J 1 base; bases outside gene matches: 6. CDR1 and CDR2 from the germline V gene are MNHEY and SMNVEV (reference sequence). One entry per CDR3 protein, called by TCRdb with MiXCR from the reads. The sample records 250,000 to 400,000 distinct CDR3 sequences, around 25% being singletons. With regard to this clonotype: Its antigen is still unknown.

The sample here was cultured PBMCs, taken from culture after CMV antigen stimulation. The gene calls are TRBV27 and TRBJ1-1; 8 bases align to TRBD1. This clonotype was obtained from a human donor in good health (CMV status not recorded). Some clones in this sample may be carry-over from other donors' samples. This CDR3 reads CASGKGQENTEAFF. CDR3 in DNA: TGTGCCAGCGGGAAGGGACAGGAGAACACTGAAGCTTTCTTT.